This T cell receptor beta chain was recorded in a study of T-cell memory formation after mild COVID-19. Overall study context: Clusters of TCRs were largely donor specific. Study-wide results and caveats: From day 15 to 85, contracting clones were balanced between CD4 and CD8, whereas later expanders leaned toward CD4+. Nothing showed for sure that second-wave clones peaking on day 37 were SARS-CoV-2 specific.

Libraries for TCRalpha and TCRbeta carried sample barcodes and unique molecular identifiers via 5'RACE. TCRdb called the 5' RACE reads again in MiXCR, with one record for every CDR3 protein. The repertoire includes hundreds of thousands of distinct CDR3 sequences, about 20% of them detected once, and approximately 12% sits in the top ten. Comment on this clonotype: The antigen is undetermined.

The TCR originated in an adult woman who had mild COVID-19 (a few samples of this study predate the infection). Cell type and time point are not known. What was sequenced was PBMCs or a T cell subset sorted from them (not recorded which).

The CDR3 coding sequence is TGTGCCAGCAGCTTAGGACGACAGGGCGATGGTGAAGCTTTCTTT. This encodes CASSLGRQGDGEAFF. This rearrangement joins TRBV7-9 to TRBJ1-1; TRBD1 aligns across 7 bases. The CDR3 is 15 residues long. Germline lookup yields CDR1 SEHNR and CDR2 FQNEAQ (reference sequence). After removal of 1 base from V and 7 bases from J, the junction contained 9 bases not matched to a gene.